This T cell receptor (beta chain) was documented in a study of OX40 agonist ivuxolimab in advanced cancers. Between the trimmed V and J ends, which lost 1 base and 3 bases, there was a span of 4 bases. The germline gives CDR1 SGDLS, CDR2 YYNGEE. This CDR3 region has 12 residues. Measured with immunoSEQ multiplex PCR; TCRdb has only the in-frame clones, and not every one. This sample has 40,000 or so clones; more than 75% occur once, and the top ten carry roughly a third. The source material was CD4+ or CD8+ T cells sorted from blood, sampled in a trial of the OX40 agonist ivuxolimab. This sequence originates from an adult with an advanced solid tumor such as melanoma, head and neck, liver or kidney cancer. The V and J genes are TRBV9 and TRBJ2-5, with D unclear. CDR3 amino acids: CASSVNEETQYF. In DNA form, the CDR3 reads TGTGCCAGCAGCGTAAACGAAGAGACCCAGTACTTC.